This T cell receptor (beta chain) came from a study of response to subunit inactivated influenza vaccine. TCRdb used MiXCR to reprocess the RT-PCR reads, holding one entry per CDR3 protein. The sample carries roughly 540,000 distinct CDR3 sequences, roughly 25% recorded once. The germline V gene has CDR1 DFQATT and CDR2 SNEGSKA (reference sequence). Trimming left V 0 bases short and J 6 bases short, with 20 bases between. This CDR3 has 17 residues. Another study also made use of these data, one on T cells expressing NK-cell markers. That study adds: The authors made TCR beta cDNA libraries by 5'RACE template switching. This switching added a universal primer site and UMIs. Six of the donors carried dominant NKG2C+ clonotypes that took up roughly 1.0-7.0% of their CD8+ T cells. Several donors showed these clonotypes also leading the CD3+CD56-NKG2C+ fraction.

The rearrangement uses TRBV20-1 and TRBJ2-2; D is undetermined. The clonotype was recovered from a man aged 45-60 years who received an inactivated influenza vaccine. This specimen consisted of CD4+ T cells sorted from PBMCs, obtained 12 days after vaccination. The CDR3 is CSARDTPRVYLSGELFF. The CDR3 DNA reads as TGCAGTGCTAGAGATACCCCTCGGGTCTATCTCTCCGGGGAGCTGTTTTTT.